These 8 T cell receptor beta chains came from one sample sequenced in a study of CD8 T cells in Susac syndrome. The authors reverse transcribed roughly 0.5 to 1 ug RNA with random hexamers. Via MiXCR, TCRdb re-called the immunoSEQ multiplex PCR reads, giving one row per CDR3 protein. The sample carries tens of thousands of distinct CDR3 sequences, over 95% recorded once. Sequencing used CD4+ T cells from PBMCs. The receptors come from a human donor with multiple sclerosis.

J is TRBJ2-7 and V is TRBV3-1; either TRBD1 or TRBD2 may fit D (6 bases each). The CDR3 loop spans 15 amino acids. Trimming stripped 1 base from V and 0 bases from J, with 10 bases between. Germline-derived CDR1 and CDR2 are LGHDT and YNNKEL (reference sequence). CDR3 DNA sequence: TGTGCCAGCAGCCAAGTCAGGGGAGGCTCCTACGAGCAGTACTTC. This encodes CASSQVRGGSYEQYF.

The genes are TRBV5-6 and TRBJ1-6, with 9 bases identical to TRBD1. The CDR3 is made up of 14 amino acids. In germline, CDR1 is SGHDT, CDR2 YYEEEE. J lost 9 bases, V lost 3 bases, and 4 bases had no gene match. Written as DNA, the CDR3 is TGTGCCAGCAGCTCGAGGGACAGGGCTTCACCCCTCCACTTT. This sequence encodes CASSSRDRASPLHF. The full variable domain, its missing parts supplied by reference TRBV5-6 and TRBJ1-6, is DAGVTQSPTHLIKTRGQQVTLRCSPKSGHDTVSWYQQALGQGPQFIFQYYEEEERQRGNFPDRFSGHQFPNYSSELNVNALLLGDSALYLCASSSRDRASPLHFGNGTRLTVT.

This chain links TRBV20-1 with TRBJ2-7; 12 nucleotides align to TRBD2. Germline-derived CDR1 and CDR2 are DFQATT and SNEGSKA (reference sequence). The CDR3 totals 13 residues. V lost 3 bases to trimming and J lost 3 bases; unmatched junction nucleotides: 0. As DNA, the CDR3 is TGCAGTGCTAGGACTAGCGGGGGCTACGAGCAGTACTTC. This sequence encodes CSARTSGGYEQYF.

This chain uses TRBV2 with TRBJ2-7; D is tentatively TRBD1 or TRBD2 (5 bases each). Trimming pared 3 bases from V and 6 bases from J, leaving 18 bases between. The CDR3 is 15 amino acids. The germline V gene encodes CDR1 SNHLY and CDR2 FYNNEI. The CDR3 DNA reads as TGTGCCAGCAGTGACTTCGGGACGGTGGGGTCCGAGCAGTACTTC. Translating gives CASSDFGTVGSEQYF.

The V and J genes are TRBV11-2 and TRBJ2-7; D remains ambiguous. This CDR3 region has 12 residues. Trimming pared 1 base from V and 4 bases from J, leaving 5 bases between. Germline values: CDR1 SGHAT, CDR2 FQNNGV. CDR3 protein: CASSLVPYEQYF. DNA for the CDR3: TGTGCCAGCAGCTTAGTTCCTTACGAGCAGTACTTC.

The chain carries TRBV9 and TRBJ2-7; perhaps TRBD1 as D (5 bases). The CDR3 runs 20 residues. In germline, CDR1 is SGDLS, CDR2 YYNGEE. Trimming removed 4 bases from V and 0 bases from J, with 29 bases in between. The CDR3 sequence: CASSLDSSRLHSDYSYEQYF. CDR3 coding DNA: TGTGCCAGCAGCCTCGACAGCTCCAGGTTGCACTCTGATTACTCCTACGAGCAGTACTTC.

The genes are TRBV7-9 and TRBJ1-2, with TRBD1 matching 9 bases. The ends lost 5 bases at V and 7 bases at J; junction bases unmatched: 8. Per the germline V gene, CDR1 is SEHNR and CDR2 is FQNEAQ (reference sequence). The CDR3 loop spans 14 amino acids. CDR3 bases: TGTGCCAGCAGCAAAGGACAGGGGCACGGTGGCTACACCTTC. As protein: CASSKGQGHGGYTF.

The V call is TRBV20-1, the J call TRBJ1-1; D unresolved. Trimming removed 3 bases from V and 0 bases from J, with 8 bases in between. Looked up from germline, CDR1 is DFQATT and CDR2 is SNEGSKA (reference sequence). The CDR3 has 13 residues. CDR3 coding DNA: TGCAGTGCTAGCATACAGCTGAACACTGAAGCTTTCTTT. It codes for CSASIQLNTEAFF.